The following is a T cell receptor (beta chain) sequence with its context. The CDR3 has 14 residues. From germline, CDR1 is MNHEY and CDR2 SVGAGI. The V end lost 4 bases, the J end lost 4 bases, and 14 bases lay between the germline ends. Three rounds of nested PCR, following a modified ARM-PCR protocol, produced the TCRbeta library. Each CDR3 protein gets one entry after TCRdb re-called the multiplex PCR reads with MiXCR. The sample carries approximately 71,000 distinct CDR3 sequences, roughly three fifths recorded once. No cell sorting was done before RNA was extracted from the tissue. The entry originates in a study of tumor and adjacent non-tumor tissue in lung cancer. Study at large: Samples averaged around 4.2 million productive TCRbeta reads each.

The sample was lung tumor tissue. This chain joins TRBV6-5 and TRBJ2-7; maybe TRBD1 (5 bases). This TCR came from a man between 45 and 60 years old with non-small cell lung cancer. The CDR3 DNA reads as TGTGCCAGCAGTTCCCCAAGTAAGGGGTACGAGCAGTACTTC. Protein: CASSSPSKGYEQYF.